Presented here are 17 T cell receptor beta chains from one specimen sequenced in a study of early T cells in non-severe SARS-CoV-2 infection. TCRdb recomputed calls from the 5' RACE reads with MiXCR, one row per CDR3 protein. Here the sample spans 45,000 to 55,000 distinct CDR3 sequences, around 10% being singletons. The specimen was whole blood. The source is an adult who was a healthcare worker with PCR-confirmed SARS-CoV-2 infection or an uninfected control (not recorded which).

This clonotype was seen a handful of times. The V gene is TRBV30, the J gene TRBJ1-3; D is undetermined. Germline CDR1 reads GTSNPN; CDR2 reads SVGIG (reference sequence). This CDR3 comprises 13 residues. The V end lost 2 bases, the J end lost 2 bases, and 7 bases lay between the germline ends. The CDR3 bases are TGTGCCTGGAGTATAGGGACTGGAAACACCATATATTTT. Protein: CAWSIGTGNTIYF.

DNA of the CDR3: TGTGCCAGCAGGCCCGGAGGGAGCTCCTACGAGCAGTACTTC. The encoded protein is CASRPGGSSYEQYF. The chain employs TRBV28 and TRBJ2-7; a weak D match, TRBD2 (6 bases). This CDR3 has 14 residues. Trimming took 6 bases from V and 0 from J, leaving 12 bases between them. The V gene's germline CDR1 is MDHEN and CDR2 SYDVKM. The full variable domain, rest sourced from reference TRBV28 and TRBJ2-7, is DVKVTQSSRYLVKRTGEKVFLECVQDMDHENMFWYRQDPGLGLRLIYFSYDVKMKEKGDIPEGYSVSREKKERFSLILESASTNQTSMYLCASRPGGSSYEQYFGPGTRLTVT.

The chain recombines TRBV3-1 with TRBJ2-7; 13 bases agree with TRBD2. CDR1 and CDR2 (germline): LGHDT, YNNKEL (reference sequence). The junction had 10 bases not matched to a gene; V was cut back by 4 bases and J by 10 bases. The CDR3 totals 15 residues. The CDR3 loop is CASSPPGLAGVSQYF. CDR3 coding DNA: TGTGCCAGCAGCCCTCCCGGACTAGCGGGAGTTTCCCAGTACTTC.

This clonotype was seen many times. This chain joins TRBV20-1 and TRBJ2-7, with 7 nucleotides matching TRBD1. The V and J ends lost 3 bases and 1 base, in that order; junction bases with no gene match: 6. The CDR3 is 14 residues long. The germline V gene encodes CDR1 DFQATT and CDR2 SNEGSKA (reference sequence). In DNA form, the CDR3 reads TGCAGTGCTAGGACACAGGGGATGTCCTACGAGCAGTACTTC. Translation gives CSARTQGMSYEQYF.

The J gene is TRBJ2-7, the V gene TRBV7-8; D is perhaps TRBD2 (6 bases). CDR1 is SGHVS and CDR2 is FQNEAQ in the germline V gene. This CDR3 has 14 amino acids. Between the trimmed V and J ends, which lost 5 bases and 6 bases, there was a span of 17 bases. In nucleotides, the CDR3 is TGTGCCAGCAGCGCAGCCACTAGCAGGAGCGAGCAGTACTTC. Translation: CASSAATSRSEQYF.

This clonotype was counted only a few times. The V gene is TRBV5-4, the J gene TRBJ2-3; D is unclear. Germline loops: CDR1 SGHNT, CDR2 YYREEE (reference sequence). There are 17 residues in the CDR3. Deletions cut 0 bases from V and 3 bases from J, with 17 bases between. The CDR3 DNA reads TGTGCCAGCAGCTTGGTGGGCAGGACGGGCCAGACAGATACGCAGTATTTT. It is translated as CASSLVGRTGQTDTQYF. The full variable domain, in which reference TRBV5-4 and TRBJ2-3 provide the parts outside the CDR3, is ETGVTQSPTHLIKTRGQQVTLRCSSQSGHNTVSWYQQALGQGPQFIFQYYREEENGRGNFPPRFSGLQFPNYSSELNVNALELDDSALYLCASSLVGRTGQTDTQYFGPGTRLTVL.

This clonotype was seen more than once but under ten times. The J gene is TRBJ2-2, the V gene TRBV12-3 or TRBV12-4; D possibly corresponds to TRBD2 (6 bases). V was trimmed by 7 bases and J by 1 base, leaving 10 bases between them. This CDR3 contains 14 residues. The CDR3 loop is CASTLEGNTGELFF. In nucleotides, the CDR3 is TGTGCCAGCACTCTGGAGGGGAACACCGGGGAGCTGTTTTTT.

In this sample, this clonotype is medium-sized. The J gene is TRBJ2-3, the V gene TRBV12-3 or TRBV12-4, with D maybe TRBD1 (5 bases). The CDR3 consists of 14 residues. Trimming stripped 7 bases from V and 6 bases from J, with 17 bases between. CDR3 region: CASTMGRLGDTQYF. DNA of the CDR3: TGTGCCAGCACCATGGGGCGACTCGGGGATACGCAGTATTTT.

This clonotype was seen at least ten times. The chain recombines TRBV6-2 or TRBV6-3 with TRBJ2-7; 8 positions agree with TRBD1. The CDR3 contains 17 residues. CDR1 MNHEY and CDR2 SVGEGT come from the germline V gene. V trimming: 7 bases; J trimming: 3 bases; junction bases outside the gene matches: 17. CDR3 sequence: CASTEHSRGLRNYEQYF. The CDR3 coding sequence is TGTGCCAGCACAGAGCACTCCAGGGGGCTGCGAAACTACGAGCAGTACTTC.

CDR3 nucleotides: TGTGCCACCAGCAGAGATCGGGGGGTACTCTACAATGAGCAGTTCTTC. This gives the protein CATSRDRGVLYNEQFF. This chain connects TRBV15 to TRBJ2-1; 7 bases agree with TRBD2. The CDR3 loop spans 16 amino acids. The germline V gene encodes CDR1 LNHNV and CDR2 YYDKDF (reference sequence). V lost 0 bases to trimming and J lost 3 bases; unmatched junction nucleotides: 5.

The rearrangement uses TRBV7-2 and TRBJ2-1; 10 positions agree with TRBD2. CDR3 length: 15 amino acids. Per the germline V gene, CDR1 is SGHTA and CDR2 is FQGNSA. Losses at the gene ends were 4 bases for V and 4 bases for J; bases not matched to a gene: 4. CDR3 nucleotides: TGTGCCAGCAGCTGGGGACTAGCGACGTACAATGAGCAGTTCTTC. Its protein is CASSWGLATYNEQFF.

This clonotype was counted at least ten times. The rearrangement links TRBV29-1 to TRBJ2-4; D call uncertain. The CDR3 extends over 10 amino acids. V was shortened by 7 bases and J by 7 bases, with 8 bases between the two germline ends. Germline V gene lookup returns CDR1 SQVTM and CDR2 ANQGSEA. The CDR3: CSAADNIQYF. As DNA, the CDR3 is TGCAGCGCTGCGGACAACATTCAGTACTTC.

Only a few counts were recorded for this clonotype. J is TRBJ1-4 and V is TRBV12-3 or TRBV12-4, with a tentative D call TRBD1 (5 bases). V was trimmed by 6 bases and J by 7 bases, leaving 24 bases between them. This CDR3 has 17 amino acids. CDR3 protein: CASSPDWQWGLGEKLFF. CDR3 coding DNA: TGTGCCAGCAGCCCCGATTGGCAATGGGGGTTGGGTGAAAAACTGTTTTTT.

The chain employs TRBV5-1 and TRBJ1-1; D unresolved. Germline V gene sequence: CDR1 SGHRS, CDR2 YFSETQ. The V end lost 9 bases, the J end lost 8 bases, and 14 bases lay between the germline ends. The CDR3 is 11 amino acids. CDR3 DNA sequence: TGCGCCATCGACCCTCAAGGGGAAGCTTTCTTT. Translated: CAIDPQGEAFF. Based on the CDR3 plus reference TRBV5-1 and TRBJ1-1, the full variable domain is KAGVTQTPRYLIKTRGQQVTLSCSPISGHRSVSWYQQTPGQGLQFLFEYFSETQRNKGNFPGRFSGRQFSNSRSEMNVSTLELGDSALYLCAIDPQGEAFFGQGTRLTVV.

In this sample, this clonotype turned up many times. J is TRBJ2-7 and V is TRBV4-1, with 10 bases that match TRBD2. The CDR3 length is 18 residues. CDR1 is MGHRA, CDR2 YSYEKL, per germline. The V gene end was trimmed by 2 bases and the J gene end by 0 bases; junction bases not matched to a gene: 10. The CDR3 protein is CASSQTRLAGASSYEQYF. In DNA, the CDR3 is TGCGCCAGCAGCCAAACGAGACTAGCGGGCGCAAGCTCCTACGAGCAGTACTTC.

Within the sample, this clonotype is medium-sized. The J gene is TRBJ2-6, the V gene TRBV11-2; the D is unclear. The V gene lost 6 bases and the J gene lost 0 bases, with 6 bases spanning the gap. Germline lookup yields CDR1 SGHAT and CDR2 FQNNGV. The CDR3 is made up of 14 amino acids. The CDR3 spells CASRSLSGANVLTF. Here the CDR3 DNA reads TGTGCCAGCAGATCTCTCTCTGGGGCCAACGTCCTGACTTTC.

At least ten counts were recorded for this clonotype. The chain links TRBV15 to TRBJ2-7; no definite D call. The germline V and J ends were trimmed by 5 bases and 5 bases, with 13 bases remaining between them. This CDR3 has 13 amino acids. The germline gives CDR1 LNHNV, CDR2 YYDKDF (reference sequence). The CDR3 DNA is TGTGCCACCAGCGTGATGGCAAATCACGAGCAGTACTTC. Translation: CATSVMANHEQYF.